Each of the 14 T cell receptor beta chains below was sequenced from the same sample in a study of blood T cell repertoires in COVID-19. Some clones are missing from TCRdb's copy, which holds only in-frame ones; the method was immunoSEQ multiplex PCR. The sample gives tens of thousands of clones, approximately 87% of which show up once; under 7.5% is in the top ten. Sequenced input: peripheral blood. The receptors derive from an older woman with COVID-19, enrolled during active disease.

CDR3 protein: CASIVDRANTGELFF. CDR3 coding DNA: TGTGCCAGCATTGTGGACAGGGCGAACACCGGGGAGCTGTTTTTT. This rearrangement joins TRBV2 to TRBJ2-2; TRBD1 matches 8 bases. The CDR3 loop spans 15 amino acids. Germline V gives CDR1 SNHLY, CDR2 FYNNEI. The V segment lost 7 bases and the J segment 0 bases; nucleotides outside the gene matches: 4.

The CDR3 DNA follows: TGTGCCAGCAGTTACAGACTAGGAGGGTCGTACAATGAGCAGTTCTTC. Amino acids: CASSYRLGGSYNEQFF. V usage is TRBV6-5 and J usage is TRBJ2-1, with a possible D match to TRBD2 (6 bases). Trimming stripped 2 bases from V and 4 bases from J, with 15 bases between. In germline, CDR1 is MNHEY, CDR2 SVGAGI. CDR3 length: 16 amino acids.

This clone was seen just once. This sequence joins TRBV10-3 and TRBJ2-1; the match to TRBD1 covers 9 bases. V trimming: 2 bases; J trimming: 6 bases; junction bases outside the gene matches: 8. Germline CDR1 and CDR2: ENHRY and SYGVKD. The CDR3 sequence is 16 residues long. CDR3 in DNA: TGTGCCATCAGTGAGAAAGGGACAGGGTGGGGCAATGAGCAGTTCTTC. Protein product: CAISEKGTGWGNEQFF.

The CDR3: CASSGPDRPNTEAFF. The CDR3 region has the DNA TGTGCCAGCAGTGGGCCCGACAGGCCAAACACTGAAGCTTTCTTT. The V gene is TRBV2, the J gene TRBJ1-1; tentative D call: TRBD1 (6 bases). Germline values: CDR1 SNHLY, CDR2 FYNNEI. CDR3 length: 15 amino acids. The V and J ends lost 4 bases and 2 bases respectively, with 14 bases between them.

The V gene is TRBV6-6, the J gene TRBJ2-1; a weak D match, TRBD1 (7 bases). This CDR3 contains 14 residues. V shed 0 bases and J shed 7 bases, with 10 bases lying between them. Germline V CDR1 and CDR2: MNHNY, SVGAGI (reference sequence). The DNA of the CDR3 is TGTGCCAGCAGTTACTCGACAGGGAGGAATGAGCAGTTCTTC. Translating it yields CASSYSTGRNEQFF.

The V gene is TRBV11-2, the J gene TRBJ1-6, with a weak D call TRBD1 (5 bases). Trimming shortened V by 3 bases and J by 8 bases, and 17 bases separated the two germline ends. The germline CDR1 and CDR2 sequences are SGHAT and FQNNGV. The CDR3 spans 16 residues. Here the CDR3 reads CASSFRVAGSHSPLHF. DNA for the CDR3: TGTGCCAGCAGCTTTAGGGTTGCAGGGTCGCATTCACCCCTCCACTTT.

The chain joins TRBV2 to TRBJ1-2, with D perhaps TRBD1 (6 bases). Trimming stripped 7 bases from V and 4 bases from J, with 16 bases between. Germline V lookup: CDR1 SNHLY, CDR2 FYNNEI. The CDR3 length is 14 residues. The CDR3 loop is CASKTGQLLYGYTF. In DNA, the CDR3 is TGTGCCAGCAAGACCGGACAGTTACTCTATGGCTACACCTTC.

CDR3 nucleotide sequence: TGTGCCAGTAAAGACGCAATGCCGGAGCAGCCCCAGCATTTT. It yields the protein CASKDAMPEQPQHF. This chain uses TRBV19 with TRBJ1-5; D unresolved. This CDR3 has 14 residues. Germline loops: CDR1 LNHDA, CDR2 SQIVND (reference sequence). Trimming stripped 7 bases from V and 7 bases from J, with 17 bases between.

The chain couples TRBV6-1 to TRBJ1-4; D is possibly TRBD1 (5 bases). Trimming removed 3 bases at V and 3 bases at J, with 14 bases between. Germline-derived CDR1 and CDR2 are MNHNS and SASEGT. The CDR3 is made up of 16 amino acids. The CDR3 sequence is CASSDLWGRANEKLFF. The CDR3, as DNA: TGTGCCAGCAGTGATCTATGGGGCAGGGCTAATGAAAAACTGTTTTTT.

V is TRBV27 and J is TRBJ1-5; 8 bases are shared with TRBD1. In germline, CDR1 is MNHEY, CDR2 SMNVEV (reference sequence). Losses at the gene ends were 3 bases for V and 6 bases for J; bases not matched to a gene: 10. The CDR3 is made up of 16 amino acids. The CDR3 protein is CASSFRRTGIGQPQHF. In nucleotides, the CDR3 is TGTGCCAGCAGTTTTCGCCGGACAGGGATCGGTCAGCCCCAGCATTTT.

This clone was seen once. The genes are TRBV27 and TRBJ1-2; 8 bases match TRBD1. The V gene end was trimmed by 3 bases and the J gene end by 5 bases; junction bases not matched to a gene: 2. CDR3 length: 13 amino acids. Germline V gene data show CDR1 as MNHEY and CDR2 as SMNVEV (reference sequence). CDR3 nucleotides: TGTGCCAGCAGTTTTACAGGGGGATATGGCTACACCTTC. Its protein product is CASSFTGGYGYTF.

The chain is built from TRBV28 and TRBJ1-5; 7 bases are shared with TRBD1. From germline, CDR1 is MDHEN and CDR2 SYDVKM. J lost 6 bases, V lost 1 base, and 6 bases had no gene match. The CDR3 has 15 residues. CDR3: CASSLYHRGGQPQHF. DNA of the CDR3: TGTGCCAGCAGTTTATACCACAGGGGCGGTCAGCCCCAGCATTTT.

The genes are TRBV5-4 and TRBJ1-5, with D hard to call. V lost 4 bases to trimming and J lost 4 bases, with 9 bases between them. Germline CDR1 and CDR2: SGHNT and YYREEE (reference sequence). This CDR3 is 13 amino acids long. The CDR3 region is CASSRGGNQPQHF. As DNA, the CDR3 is TGTGCCAGCAGCCGAGGTGGGAATCAGCCCCAGCATTTT.

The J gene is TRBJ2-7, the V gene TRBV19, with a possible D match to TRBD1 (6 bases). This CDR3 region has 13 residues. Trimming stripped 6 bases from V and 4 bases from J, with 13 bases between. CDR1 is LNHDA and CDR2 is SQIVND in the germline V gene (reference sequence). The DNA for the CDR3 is TGTGCCAGTAGCCCAGGGGTAAGGTACGAGCAGTACTTC. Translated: CASSPGVRYEQYF.